These 20 T cell receptor beta chains share one sample of origin, sequenced in a study of T cells in Graves' hyperthyroidism and ophthalmopathy. TCR beta CDR3 regions were amplified from RNA. HTBI primers were employed in a first-round RT-PCR of the TCR CDR3. From the multiplex PCR reads, TCRdb called clonotypes with MiXCR, one entry per CDR3 protein. Of 350,000 to 400,000 distinct CDR3 sequences detected, approximately 14% appear once; the ten largest clones hold approximately 9.9%. The sequencing input was blood. The receptors come from a woman aged 60-75 years with Graves' hyperthyroidism.

In this sample, this clonotype turned up many times. V gene TRBV28 combines with J gene TRBJ2-3, with 7 nucleotides matching TRBD1. The CDR3 totals 14 residues. Unmatched junction bases numbered 11, after V lost 8 bases and J lost 6 bases. Germline V CDR1 and CDR2: MDHEN, SYDVKM. CDR3: CASYDRDGRDTQYF. CDR3 DNA sequence: TGTGCCAGCTATGACAGGGACGGAAGGGATACGCAGTATTTT.

This clonotype was observed at least ten times. V is TRBV2 and J is TRBJ2-1; the match to TRBD1 covers 8 bases. The CDR3 loop spans 15 amino acids. Unmatched junction bases numbered 4, after V lost 6 bases and J lost 0 bases. Germline V gene lookup returns CDR1 SNHLY and CDR2 FYNNEI. CDR3 residues: CASRPDRGSYNEQFF. For the CDR3, the DNA is TGTGCCAGCAGACCTGACAGGGGCTCCTACAATGAGCAGTTCTTC.

This clonotype was seen at least ten times. The chain employs TRBV6-1 and TRBJ2-1, with 9 bases fitting TRBD2. The length of the CDR3 is 14 residues. CDR1 and CDR2 (germline): MNHNS, SASEGT. With 4 bases clipped from V and 6 bases from J, the junction kept 4 bases outside the gene matches. The CDR3 DNA reads as TGTGCCAGCAGTGCCAGGACTAGCGTCAATGAGCAGTTCTTC. Translation gives CASSARTSVNEQFF.

As to this clonotype: A much more abundant neighbour one base away suggests this may be a read error. The genes are TRBV28 and TRBJ2-1, with D unclear. The CDR3 length is 17 residues. V shed 4 bases and J shed 7 bases, with 23 bases lying between them. Germline values: CDR1 MDHEN, CDR2 SYDVKM. The CDR3 nucleotides are TGTGCCAGCAGTTCCCCCACTCAAACTCGCGCGACGAATGAGCAGTTCTTC. It yields the protein CASSSPTQTRATNEQFF.

Ten or more counts support this clonotype. The chain employs TRBV28 and TRBJ2-5; TRBD2 agrees at 7 bases. CDR1 and CDR2 (germline): MDHEN, SYDVKM. This CDR3 contains 11 residues. Unmatched junction bases numbered 2, after V lost 8 bases and J lost 5 bases. This chain's CDR3 is CASEGGETQYF. As DNA, the CDR3 is TGTGCCAGCGAGGGAGGGGAGACCCAGTACTTC.

This clonotype has a count of ten or more. The gene calls are TRBV10-1 and TRBJ1-1, with a weak D call TRBD1 (5 bases). This CDR3 has 14 amino acids. V shed 6 bases and J shed 1 base, with 12 bases lying between them. CDR1 is WNHNN, CDR2 SYGVQD, per germline (reference sequence). This CDR3 reads CASSPFGQNTEAFF. The CDR3 nucleotides read TGCGCCAGCAGCCCCTTCGGACAGAACACTGAAGCTTTCTTT.

CDR3 DNA sequence: TGTGCCAGCAGCTTAAAGGGGGAAAAATACAATGAGCAGTTCTTC. This sequence encodes CASSLKGEKYNEQFF. The chain couples TRBV11-3 to TRBJ2-1; D may be TRBD1 (6 bases). CDR1 SGHNT and CDR2 YENEEA come from the germline V gene. The CDR3 is made up of 15 amino acids. Deletions cut 2 bases from V and 4 bases from J, with 12 bases between. Combining the CDR3 with reference TRBV11-3 and TRBJ2-1 gives the whole variable domain EAGVVQSPRYKIIEKKQPVAFWCNPISGHNTLYWYLQNLGQGPELLIRYENEEAVDDSQLPKDRFSAERLKGVDSTLKIQPAELGDSAVYLCASSLKGEKYNEQFFGPGTRLTVL.

This clonotype was seen repeatedly, ten times or more. The chain carries TRBV12-3 or TRBV12-4 and TRBJ2-3; D call uncertain. Trimming stripped 5 bases from V and 2 bases from J, with 14 bases between. This CDR3 has 15 amino acids. The CDR3 nucleotides are TGTGCCAGCAGTCGTGCGAGAAAATACACAGATACGCAGTATTTT. It encodes CASSRARKYTDTQYF.

This clonotype came up many times. The chain joins TRBV6-1 to TRBJ2-7, with TRBD1 matching 10 bases. The CDR3 length is 18 residues. Germline CDR1 MNHNS, CDR2 SASEGT. Trimming cost V 8 bases and J 1 base; bases outside gene matches: 17. This CDR3 reads CASVPGTGDVGGSYEQYF. DNA of the CDR3: TGTGCCAGCGTCCCCGGGACAGGGGATGTGGGAGGTTCCTACGAGCAGTACTTC.

This clonotype was detected many times. The V and J genes are TRBV3-1 and TRBJ1-6; a weak D match, TRBD1 (5 bases). Germline lookup yields CDR1 LGHDT and CDR2 YNNKEL (reference sequence). This CDR3 has 14 amino acids. Trimming removed 5 bases from V and 7 bases from J, with 12 bases in between. CDR3 sequence reads: CASSGQGTNSPLHF. Here the CDR3 DNA reads TGTGCCAGCAGCGGGCAGGGCACGAATTCACCCCTCCACTTT.

This clonotype was observed a handful of times. This chain joins TRBV5-1 and TRBJ2-5; the D gene is possibly TRBD2 (6 bases). V lost 4 bases, J lost 2 bases, and 12 bases lay in between. The CDR3 has 14 residues. CDR1 SGHRS and CDR2 YFSETQ come from the germline V gene. CDR3 protein: CASSPRLEQETQYF. The CDR3 nucleotides read TGCGCCAGCAGCCCACGACTAGAACAAGAGACCCAGTACTTC.

This clonotype was observed a handful of times. The V call is TRBV12-3 or TRBV12-4, the J call TRBJ2-6; D remains unclear. V was cut by 7 bases and J by 6 bases, with 7 bases left in between. The CDR3 is made up of 12 amino acids. Written as DNA, the CDR3 is TGTGCCAGCACCCCCCTGGCCAACGTCCTGACTTTC. Residues: CASTPLANVLTF.

This clonotype was detected ten times or more. The V call is TRBV28, the J call TRBJ1-4; TRBD1 agrees at 7 bases. This CDR3 region has 15 residues. The germline V gene encodes CDR1 MDHEN and CDR2 SYDVKM. V lost 6 bases and J lost 4; bases outside the gene matches: 8. The CDR3 DNA reads TGTGCCAGCAGAGACGAGGGGGCTGGTAATGAAAAACTGTTTTTT. Residues: CASRDEGAGNEKLFF. Drawing the rest from reference TRBV28 and TRBJ1-4, the complete variable domain is DVKVTQSSRYLVKRTGEKVFLECVQDMDHENMFWYRQDPGLGLRLIYFSYDVKMKEKGDIPEGYSVSREKKERFSLILESASTNQTSMYLCASRDEGAGNEKLFFGSGTQLSVL.

This clonotype showed up many times. V and J are TRBV6-1 and TRBJ1-1; D is unclear. The CDR3 is made up of 12 amino acids. CDR1 is MNHNS and CDR2 is SASEGT in the germline V gene. The V and J ends lost 3 bases and 8 bases respectively, with 10 bases between them. CDR3 in amino acids: CASSDLSREAFF. The CDR3, as DNA: TGTGCCAGCAGTGATCTTTCTAGAGAAGCTTTCTTT.

This clonotype appeared a few times. The rearrangement uses TRBV10-1 and TRBJ1-2; no reliable D call. V was pared by 6 bases and J by 5 bases, with 16 bases between. The germline V gene has CDR1 WNHNN and CDR2 SYGVQD (reference sequence). The CDR3 totals 14 residues. CDR3 protein: CASRQVSELYGYTF. CDR3 DNA: TGCGCCAGCAGGCAGGTCTCGGAATTATATGGCTACACCTTC.

The table lists this clonotype with a few counts. The rearrangement joins TRBV29-1 to TRBJ1-2; a weak D match, TRBD1 (6 bases). Germline-derived CDR1 and CDR2 are SQVTM and ANQGSEA. Trimming shortened V by 4 bases and J by 5 bases, and 20 bases separated the two germline ends. This CDR3 region has 15 residues. Here the CDR3 reads CSVGGTSALNYGYTF. CDR3 DNA sequence: TGCAGCGTTGGGGGGACATCCGCCCTAAATTATGGCTACACCTTC.

A few counts support this clonotype. The chain uses TRBV30 and TRBJ1-4; D unclear. Trimming took 2 bases from V and 0 from J, leaving 1 base between them. This CDR3 is 12 amino acids long. Germline lookup yields CDR1 GTSNPN and CDR2 SVGIG (reference sequence). The CDR3 reads CAWSPTNEKLFF. CDR3 nucleotides: TGTGCCTGGAGTCCAACTAATGAAAAACTGTTTTTT.

This clonotype was seen ten or more times. The gene calls are TRBV2 and TRBJ1-6; no clear D. The CDR3 length is 15 residues. The germline gives CDR1 SNHLY, CDR2 FYNNEI. V lost 6 bases to trimming and J lost 10 bases, with 19 bases between them. The CDR3 sequence is CASSGPNRAESPLHF. CDR3 nucleotides: TGTGCCAGCAGCGGGCCCAATAGGGCAGAATCACCCCTCCACTTT. Filled out from reference TRBV2 and TRBJ1-6, the complete variable domain reads EPEVTQTPSHQVTQMGQEVILRCVPISNHLYFYWYRQILGQKVEFLVSFYNNEISEKSEIFDDQFSVERPDGSNFTLKIRSTKLEDSAMYFCASSGPNRAESPLHFGNGTRLTVT.

This clonotype came up many times. The V and J genes are TRBV20-1 and TRBJ2-1; 8 nucleotides align to TRBD2. The CDR3 has 12 residues. After removal of 5 bases from V and 10 bases from J, the junction contained 7 bases not matched to a gene. The germline gives CDR1 DFQATT, CDR2 SNEGSKA (reference sequence). The CDR3 spells CSAPPLAEEQFF. The CDR3 nucleotides read TGCAGTGCTCCCCCACTAGCGGAAGAGCAGTTCTTC.

This clonotype was picked up many times. V gene TRBV30 combines with J gene TRBJ2-2; D may be TRBD1 or TRBD2 (5 bases each). V shed 6 bases and J shed 6 bases, with 17 bases lying between them. The CDR3 contains 14 residues. CDR1 and CDR2 (germline): GTSNPN, SVGIG (reference sequence). In DNA form, the CDR3 reads TGTGCCTGCCCCCCCGGGGCTGGGGCCGGGGAGCTGTTTTTT. Its protein product is CACPPGAGAGELFF.